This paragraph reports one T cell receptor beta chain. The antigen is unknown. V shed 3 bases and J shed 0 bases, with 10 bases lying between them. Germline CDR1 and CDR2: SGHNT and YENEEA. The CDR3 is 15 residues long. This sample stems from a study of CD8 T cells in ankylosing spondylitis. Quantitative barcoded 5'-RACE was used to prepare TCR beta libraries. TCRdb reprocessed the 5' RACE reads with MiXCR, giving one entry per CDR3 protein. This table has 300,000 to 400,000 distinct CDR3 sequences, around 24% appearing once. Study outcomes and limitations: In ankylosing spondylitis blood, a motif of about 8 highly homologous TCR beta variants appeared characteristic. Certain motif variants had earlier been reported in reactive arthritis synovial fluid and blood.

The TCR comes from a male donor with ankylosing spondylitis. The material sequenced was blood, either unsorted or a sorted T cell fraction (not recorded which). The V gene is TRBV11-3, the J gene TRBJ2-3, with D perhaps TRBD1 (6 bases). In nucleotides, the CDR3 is TGTGCCAGCAGCTTTTTCAGGGGAAGCACAGATACGCAGTATTTT. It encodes CASSFFRGSTDTQYF.